The 19 T cell receptor beta chains given below trace back to one sample, sequenced in a study of blood T cells in healthy people across ages. Using a J-beta primer mix together with a sample-barcoded 5' primer, a second PCR was run for roughly 6 to 11 cycles. TCRdb reprocessed the 5' RACE reads with MiXCR, giving one entry per CDR3 protein. Found here are approximately 600,000 distinct CDR3 sequences, 45% to 65% of them singletons; the top ten hold over 35%. The sample was blood. The origin of the receptors is a man in his sixties in good health.

This sequence joins TRBV7-2 and TRBJ2-2; the D gene is possibly TRBD2 (6 bases). This CDR3 is 16 amino acids long. V dropped 5 bases and J dropped 4 bases, with 17 bases sitting between them. Germline V gene lookup returns CDR1 SGHTA and CDR2 FQGNSA. The CDR3 loop is CASSPGVGDVTGELFF. CDR3 bases: TGTGCCAGCAGCCCGGGGGTAGGGGATGTCACCGGGGAGCTGTTTTTT.

This sequence joins TRBV5-8 and TRBJ2-3; 10 nucleotides align to TRBD1. The CDR3 spans 15 residues. V gave up 6 bases and J gave up 6 bases; unmatched junction bases: 10. CDR1 is SGHTS, CDR2 YDEGEE, per germline. The CDR3 loop is CASKGTGALSDTQYF. The CDR3 nucleotides read TGTGCCAGCAAGGGGACAGGGGCCCTCTCGGATACGCAGTATTTT.

The chain recombines TRBV12-3 or TRBV12-4 with TRBJ2-3; TRBD2 aligns across 8 bases. The CDR3 sequence is 15 residues long. Trimming removed 5 bases from V and 4 bases from J; junction bases left unmatched: 8. DNA for the CDR3: TGTGCCAGCAGTCAAAGCCGGGGGGGCGCAGATACGCAGTATTTT. As protein: CASSQSRGGADTQYF.

In this sample, this clonotype turned up a few times. The rearrangement joins TRBV5-1 to TRBJ2-5; 8 bases fit TRBD1. Germline assignment: CDR1 SGHRS and CDR2 YFSETQ. CDR3 length equals 15 residues. V lost 4 bases, J lost 0 bases, and 5 bases stayed unmatched. As DNA, the CDR3 is TGCGCCAGCAGCCGACCGACAGGGGACCAAGAGACCCAGTACTTC. Translating gives CASSRPTGDQETQYF.

The chain employs TRBV4-3 and TRBJ2-5; tentative D call: TRBD1 (5 bases). V was trimmed by 6 bases and J by 11 bases, leaving 25 bases between them. This CDR3 has 15 amino acids. Per germline, CDR1 LGHNA and CDR2 YSLEER. CDR3 in DNA: TGCGCCAGCAGTATAGGTCGCCAGTTGGACAATGAGCAGTACTTC. It is translated as CASSIGRQLDNEQYF.

The count of this clonotype is one. This chain uses TRBV2 with TRBJ2-4, with TRBD1 as a possible D gene (5 bases). V lost 1 base and J 0 bases, leaving 13 bases between the germline ends. Germline CDR1 is SNHLY and CDR2 is FYNNEI. This CDR3 comprises 17 residues. In DNA form, the CDR3 reads TGTGCCAGCAGTGAAGAAGACAGAGCCCTAGCCAAAAACATTCAGTACTTC. Its protein is CASSEEDRALAKNIQYF.

V is TRBV4-1 and J is TRBJ2-4; TRBD1 matches 10 bases. The V segment lost 0 bases and the J segment 0 bases; nucleotides outside the gene matches: 2. The germline V gene has CDR1 MGHRA and CDR2 YSYEKL. The CDR3 contains 17 residues. CDR3 sequence reads: CASSQDGQGVAKNIQYF. CDR3 DNA sequence: TGCGCCAGCAGCCAAGATGGACAGGGGGTAGCCAAAAACATTCAGTACTTC.

This clonotype was recorded at least ten times. The CDR3 DNA reads TGTGCCAGCAGCCCCCGGACAGGGCTAGCCAAAAACATTCAGTACTTC. It is translated as CASSPRTGLAKNIQYF. The J gene is TRBJ2-4, the V gene TRBV7-2, with TRBD1 matching over 8 bases. The CDR3 is 16 amino acids. Germline assignment: CDR1 SGHTA and CDR2 FQGNSA. With V trimmed by 5 bases and J by 0 bases, 6 bases remained unmatched.

This clonotype was detected a few times. The chain employs TRBV14 and TRBJ1-2; D is unclear. The CDR3 spans 15 residues. From germline, CDR1 is SGHDN and CDR2 FVKESK. Between the trimmed V and J ends, which lost 4 bases and 4 bases, there was a span of 16 bases. The DNA for the CDR3 is TGTGCCAGCAGCCTCAGAGGTGCAGCTAGCTATGGCTACACCTTC. It encodes CASSLRGAASYGYTF.

The genes are TRBV4-1 and TRBJ2-1, with TRBD1 matching over 9 bases. The J call could be wrong; TRBJ2-7 is a better fit for the DNA end. In germline, CDR1 is MGHRA, CDR2 YSYEKL. This CDR3 contains 15 residues. The CDR3, as DNA: TGCGCCAGCAGCCGACAGGGGGACTCCTACAATGAGCAGTACTTC. Its translation is CASSRQGDSYNEQYF.

The chain recombines TRBV5-1 with TRBJ2-7; no clear D. CDR1 and CDR2 (germline): SGHRS, YFSETQ. V was pared by 2 bases and J by 0 bases, with 6 bases between. The CDR3 covers 13 residues. The CDR3 DNA reads as TGCGCCAGCAGCTTTTCCCTCTCCTACGAGCAGTACTTC. This sequence encodes CASSFSLSYEQYF.

V gene TRBV6-2 or TRBV6-3 combines with J gene TRBJ1-2; D gene unclear. Germline loops: CDR1 MNHEY, CDR2 SVGEGT. This CDR3 has 14 residues. Trimming stripped 2 bases from V and 4 bases from J, with 11 bases between. CDR3 sequence reads: CASSYAWRSYGYTF. In nucleotides, the CDR3 is TGTGCCAGCAGTTACGCATGGCGATCCTATGGCTACACCTTC.

This clonotype occurred a few times. V is TRBV28 and J is TRBJ1-2, with a possible D match to TRBD1 (6 bases). Germline CDR1 is MDHEN and CDR2 is SYDVKM. Trimming pared 3 bases from V and 2 bases from J, leaving 10 bases between. The CDR3 is 14 residues long. Here the CDR3 reads CASSFQGPNYGYTF. CDR3 nucleotides: TGTGCCAGCAGTTTTCAGGGGCCCAACTATGGCTACACCTTC.

The V call is TRBV20-1, the J call TRBJ2-5, with 7 bases aligning to TRBD1. Germline V CDR1 and CDR2: DFQATT, SNEGSKA (reference sequence). After removal of 0 bases from V and 5 bases from J, the junction contained 9 bases not matched to a gene. The CDR3 extends over 15 amino acids. DNA for the CDR3: TGCAGTGCTAGAGATTTCCAGGGGGTTGGGGAGACCCAGTACTTC. Encoded protein: CSARDFQGVGETQYF.

The chain is built from TRBV6-5 and TRBJ2-7; 10 nucleotides agree with TRBD1. The V gene's germline CDR1 is MNHEY and CDR2 SVGAGI. CDR3 size: 14 residues. V gave up 6 bases and J gave up 1 base; unmatched junction bases: 3. The CDR3 reads CASRRGQGSYEQYF. CDR3 DNA sequence: TGTGCCAGCAGGCGGGGACAGGGGTCCTACGAGCAGTACTTC.

The chain couples TRBV10-3 to TRBJ2-7, with 9 bases fitting TRBD2. Germline CDR1 is ENHRY and CDR2 is SYGVKD. V lost 1 base, J lost 3 bases, and 4 bases stayed unmatched. This CDR3 contains 15 residues. CDR3 sequence reads: CAISEYGTSNYEQYF. CDR3 nucleotide sequence: TGTGCCATCAGTGAGTATGGGACTAGCAACTACGAGCAGTACTTC.

This sequence joins TRBV28 and TRBJ2-1, with D perhaps being TRBD1 or TRBD2 (5 bases each). The CDR3 consists of 16 residues. V was cut by 5 bases and J by 7 bases, with 21 bases left in between. Germline loops: CDR1 MDHEN, CDR2 SYDVKM. The CDR3 coding sequence is TGTGCCAGCAGTCCCCTCTCCCCGGGACGCGGAAATGAGCAGTTCTTC. Residues: CASSPLSPGRGNEQFF.

The V call is TRBV2, the J call TRBJ2-3; 9 nucleotides align to TRBD2. Germline CDR1 is SNHLY and CDR2 is FYNNEI. With 7 bases clipped from V and 3 bases from J, the junction kept 5 bases outside the gene matches. This CDR3 comprises 14 residues. This CDR3 reads CASTGGLATDTQYF. In DNA form, the CDR3 reads TGTGCCAGCACGGGGGGACTAGCTACAGATACGCAGTATTTT.

The sample holds a few counts of this clonotype. The chain recombines TRBV20-1 with TRBJ2-7; 8 nucleotides line up with TRBD1. The J call may be mistaken, given a closer DNA end match to TRBJ2-5. CDR3 size: 15 residues. The germline gives CDR1 DFQATT, CDR2 SNEGSKA (reference sequence). This CDR3 is CSARSKQGALETQYF. The CDR3 DNA is TGCAGTGCTAGATCGAAGCAGGGGGCATTGGAGACCCAGTACTTC.